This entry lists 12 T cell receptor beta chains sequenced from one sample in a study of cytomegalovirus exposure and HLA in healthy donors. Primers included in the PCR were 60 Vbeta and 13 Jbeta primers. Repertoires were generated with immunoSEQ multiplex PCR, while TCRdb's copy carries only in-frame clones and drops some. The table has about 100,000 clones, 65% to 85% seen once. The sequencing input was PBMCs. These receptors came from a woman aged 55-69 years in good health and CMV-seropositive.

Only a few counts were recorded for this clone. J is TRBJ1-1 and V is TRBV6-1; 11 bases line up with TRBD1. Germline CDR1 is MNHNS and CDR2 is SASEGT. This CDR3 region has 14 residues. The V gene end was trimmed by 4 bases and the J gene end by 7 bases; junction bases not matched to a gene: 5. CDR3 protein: CASSVGQGAIEAFF. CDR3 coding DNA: TGTGCCAGCAGTGTCGGACAGGGGGCGATTGAAGCTTTCTTT.

The CDR3 is CAWSFGQGETGELFF. The CDR3 nucleotides read TGTGCCTGGAGTTTTGGACAGGGTGAAACCGGGGAGCTGTTTTTT. The chain joins TRBV30 to TRBJ2-2, with 8 bases that match TRBD1. The germline V gene has CDR1 GTSNPN and CDR2 SVGIG (reference sequence). V shed 2 bases and J 5 bases; nucleotides not matched to a gene: 7. This CDR3 comprises 15 residues. Combining the CDR3 with reference TRBV30 and TRBJ2-2 gives the whole variable domain SQTIHQWPATLVQPVGSPLSLECTVEGTSNPNLYWYRQAAGRGLQLLFYSVGIGQISSEVPQNLSASRPQDRQFILSSKKLLLSDSGFYLCAWSFGQGETGELFFGEGSRLTVL.

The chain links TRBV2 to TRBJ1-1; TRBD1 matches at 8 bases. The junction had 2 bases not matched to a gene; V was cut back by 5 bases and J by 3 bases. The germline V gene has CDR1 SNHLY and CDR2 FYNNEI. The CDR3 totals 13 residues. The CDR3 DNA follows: TGTGCCAGCAGTTTGGACAGGGACACTGAAGCTTTCTTT. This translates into CASSLDRDTEAFF.

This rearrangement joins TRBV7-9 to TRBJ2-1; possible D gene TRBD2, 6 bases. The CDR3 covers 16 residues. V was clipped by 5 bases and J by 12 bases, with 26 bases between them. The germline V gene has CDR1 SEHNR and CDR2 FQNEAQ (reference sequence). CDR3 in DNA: TGTGCCAGCAGCCTTCCCGGGACTCCCACCCAACAAGTGCAGTTCTTC. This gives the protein CASSLPGTPTQQVQFF.

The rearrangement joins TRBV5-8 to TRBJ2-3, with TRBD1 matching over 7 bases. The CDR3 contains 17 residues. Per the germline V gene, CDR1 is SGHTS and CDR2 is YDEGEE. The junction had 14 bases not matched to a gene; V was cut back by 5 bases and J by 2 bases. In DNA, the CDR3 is TGTGCCAGCAGTGACCGGACAGGCCTGAGGTCCACAGATACGCAGTATTTT. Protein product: CASSDRTGLRSTDTQYF.

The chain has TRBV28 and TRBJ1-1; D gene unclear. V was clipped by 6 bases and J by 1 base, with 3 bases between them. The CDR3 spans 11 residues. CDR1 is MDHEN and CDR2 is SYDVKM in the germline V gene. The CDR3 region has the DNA TGTGCCAGCAGCCGGAACACTGAAGCTTTCTTT. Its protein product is CASSRNTEAFF.

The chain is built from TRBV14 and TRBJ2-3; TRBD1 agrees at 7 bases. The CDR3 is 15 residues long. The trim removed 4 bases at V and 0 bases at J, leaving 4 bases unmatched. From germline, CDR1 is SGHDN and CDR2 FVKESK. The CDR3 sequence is CASSPTGVSTDTQYF. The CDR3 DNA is TGTGCCAGCAGCCCCACAGGGGTAAGCACAGATACGCAGTATTTT.

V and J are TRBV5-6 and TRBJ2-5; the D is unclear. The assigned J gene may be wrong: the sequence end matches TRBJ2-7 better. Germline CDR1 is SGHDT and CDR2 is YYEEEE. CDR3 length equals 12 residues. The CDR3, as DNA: TGTGCCAGCAGCTCTTACAGATACGAGCAGTACTTC. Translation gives CASSSYRYEQYF.

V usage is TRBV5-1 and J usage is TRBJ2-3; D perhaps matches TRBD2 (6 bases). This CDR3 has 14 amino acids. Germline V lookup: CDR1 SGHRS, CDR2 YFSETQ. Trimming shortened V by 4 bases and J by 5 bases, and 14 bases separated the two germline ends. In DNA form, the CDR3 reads TGCGCCAGCAGCCTCCGGGACTCTCGAGATACGCAGTATTTT. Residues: CASSLRDSRDTQYF.

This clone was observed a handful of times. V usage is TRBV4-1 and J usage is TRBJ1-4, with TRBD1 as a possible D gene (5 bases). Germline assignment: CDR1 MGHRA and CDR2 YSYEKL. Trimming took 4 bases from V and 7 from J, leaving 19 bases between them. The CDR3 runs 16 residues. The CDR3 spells CASSLNAGRSGEKLFF. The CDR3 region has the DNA TGCGCCAGCAGCCTAAACGCGGGGCGTTCAGGTGAAAAACTGTTTTTT.

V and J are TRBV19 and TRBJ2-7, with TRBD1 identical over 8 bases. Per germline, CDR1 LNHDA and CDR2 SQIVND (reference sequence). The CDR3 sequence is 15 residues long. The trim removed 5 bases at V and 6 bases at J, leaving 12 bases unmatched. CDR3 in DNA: TGTGCCAGTAGTTACCCGGCCGGGACAGGCTCCGAGCAGTACTTC. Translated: CASSYPAGTGSEQYF.

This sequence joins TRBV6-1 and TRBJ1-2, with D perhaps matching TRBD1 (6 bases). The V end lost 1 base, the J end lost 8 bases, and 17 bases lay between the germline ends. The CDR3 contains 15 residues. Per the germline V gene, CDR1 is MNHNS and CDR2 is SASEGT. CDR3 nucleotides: TGTGCCAGCAGTGAAGACTCAGGTGGGGGCCGGGGCTACACCTTC. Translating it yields CASSEDSGGGRGYTF.